Below, 14 T cell receptor beta chains from the same sample are listed, as sequenced in a study of blood T cells in healthy people across ages. A sample-barcoded 5' primer and a J-beta primer mix were used in a second PCR of roughly 6 to 11 cycles. TCRdb processed the 5' RACE reads anew with MiXCR; each CDR3 protein has one entry. This sample has about 640,000 distinct CDR3 sequences, with 25% to 35% found just once. The material sequenced was blood. Every receptor here comes from a woman older than 75 in good health.

Concerning this clonotype: This sequence may be a read error, since a much larger clone differs from it by one base. This sequence joins TRBV5-1 and TRBJ2-3, with TRBD1 matching 7 bases. With 0 bases clipped from V and 11 bases from J, the junction kept 12 bases outside the gene matches. The CDR3 sequence is 15 residues long. CDR1 SGHRS and CDR2 YFSETQ come from the germline V gene. CDR3 DNA sequence: TGCGCCAGCAGCTTGGGAGACAGGGTAGTAGCAGGGCAGTATTTT. Protein sequence: CASSLGDRVVAGQYF.

This clonotype has just one count. The genes are TRBV12-3 or TRBV12-4 and TRBJ1-2; 8 nucleotides line up with TRBD1. J gave up 7 bases and V 5 bases, and 9 bases lay outside the gene matches. The CDR3 runs to 14 residues. As DNA, the CDR3 is TGTGCCAGCAGTCCCGGACAGGGTCCCTCTGGCTACACCTTC. Residues: CASSPGQGPSGYTF.

This clonotype was seen at least ten times. This rearrangement joins TRBV5-1 to TRBJ2-3, with D uncertain. The V end lost 0 bases, the J end lost 4 bases, and 9 bases lay between the germline ends. Germline CDR1 SGHRS, CDR2 YFSETQ. This CDR3 has 14 amino acids. CDR3 in DNA: TGCGCCAGCAGCTTGGGAGGAATCGCAGATACGCAGTATTTT. Translation: CASSLGGIADTQYF.

This clonotype was seen once. A much larger clone lies a single base off, so this may be a read error. The chain recombines TRBV30 with TRBJ1-1; D unclear. Germline-derived CDR1 and CDR2 are GTSNPN and SVGIG (reference sequence). The CDR3 runs 14 residues. The chain's CDR3 is CAWTGSSGNAEAFF. Written as DNA, the CDR3 is TGTGCCTGGACGGGGTCTAGCGGGAACGCTGAAGCTTTCTTT.

A note on this clonotype: This may arise from a read error, as a much more abundant clone is one base away. The chain employs TRBV29-1 and TRBJ2-1; the D is unclear. The end of the DNA fits TRBJ2-7 better, so the J call may be wrong. This CDR3 spans 15 amino acids. Germline lookup yields CDR1 SQVTM and CDR2 ANQGSEA. CDR3 residues: CSVSSLYKGYNEQYF. The CDR3 DNA reads TGCAGCGTTTCCTCACTTTACAAGGGCTACAATGAGCAGTACTTC.

As for this clonotype: This may be a read error: a much more frequent sequence differs by one nucleotide. V is TRBV20-1 and J is TRBJ2-5, with D perhaps TRBD1 (6 bases). The V gene's germline CDR1 is DFQATT and CDR2 SNEGSKA (reference sequence). Trimming took off 6 bases at V and 11 bases at J, with 13 bases between the two ends. The CDR3 runs to 10 residues. CDR3 region: CSAQQGGQYF. CDR3 nucleotide sequence: TGCAGTGCCCAACAGGGCGGGCAGTACTTC.

Many counts were recorded for this clonotype. The genes are TRBV29-1 and TRBJ1-2; D gene unclear. CDR3 length: 12 amino acids. V was trimmed by 4 bases and J by 6 bases, leaving 12 bases between them. CDR1 is SQVTM, CDR2 ANQGSEA, per germline. The CDR3 loop is CSVGWSEDGYTF. The DNA of the CDR3 is TGCAGCGTTGGTTGGAGCGAGGATGGCTACACCTTC.

As regards this clonotype: This could be a read error, since a much larger clone is one nucleotide away. This chain links TRBV7-2 with TRBJ1-1; D remains ambiguous. The CDR3 is 13 residues long. The ends were cut back, 3 bases at V and 5 bases at J, with 10 bases in the middle. Germline assignment: CDR1 SGHTA and CDR2 FQGNSA. The CDR3 loop reads CASSLRTGTEAFF. CDR3 bases: TGTGCCAGCAGCTTGCGGACCGGTACTGAAGCTTTCTTT.

This clonotype occurred many times. As DNA, the CDR3 is TGTGCCAGCCAGGGGCCGGGGAATGAGCAGTTCTTC. It translates to CASQGPGNEQFF. V usage is TRBV12-3 or TRBV12-4 and J usage is TRBJ2-1; possibly TRBD1 for D (6 bases). This CDR3 is 12 amino acids long. The V and J ends lost 8 bases and 7 bases respectively, with 12 bases between them.

In its sample, this clonotype was seen many times. The chain recombines TRBV20-1 with TRBJ1-4, with D hard to call. CDR3 length: 15 amino acids. Per germline, CDR1 DFQATT and CDR2 SNEGSKA (reference sequence). V lost 0 bases to trimming and J lost 7 bases, with 15 bases between them. The CDR3 DNA reads TGCAGTGCTAGAGATCTGGGAATGGGAGGTGAAAAACTGTTTTTT. It specifies CSARDLGMGGEKLFF.

This clonotype was counted many times. The chain carries TRBV20-1 and TRBJ2-5; TRBD1 is a possible D gene (6 bases). The germline gives CDR1 DFQATT, CDR2 SNEGSKA (reference sequence). CDR3 length: 12 residues. V was shortened by 5 bases and J by 1 base, with 8 bases between the two germline ends. Here the CDR3 reads CSAQQGQETQYF. In DNA, the CDR3 is TGCAGTGCTCAACAGGGCCAAGAGACCCAGTACTTC.

This clonotype was detected many times. V gene TRBV7-9 combines with J gene TRBJ1-5; no clear D gene. Trimming left V 5 bases short and J 4 bases short, with 6 bases between. The germline V gene has CDR1 SEHNR and CDR2 FQNEAQ (reference sequence). This CDR3 region has 12 residues. The CDR3 DNA reads TGTGCCAGCAGCCTCCATAATCAGCCCCAGCATTTT. The encoded protein is CASSLHNQPQHF.

Only a few counts were recorded for this clonotype. V gene TRBV6-2 or TRBV6-3 combines with J gene TRBJ2-6; possibly TRBD1 for D (5 bases). The length of the CDR3 is 17 residues. V lost 8 bases, J lost 0 bases, and 17 bases lay in between. Per the germline V gene, CDR1 is MNHEY and CDR2 is SVGEGT. The CDR3, as DNA: TGTGCCAGCGGGCCGACAGAGCTACTCTCTGGGGCCAACGTCCTGACTTTC. This encodes CASGPTELLSGANVLTF.

This clonotype was recorded a few times. The chain uses TRBV7-6 and TRBJ2-3; either TRBD1 or TRBD2 may fit D (6 bases each). V shed 0 bases and J shed 0 bases, with 13 bases lying between them. The CDR3 covers 17 residues. Germline V gene data show CDR1 as SGHVS and CDR2 as FNYEAQ. The CDR3 nucleotides are TGTGCCAGCAGCTTAGCGAAGGGGGGTGGAAGCACAGATACGCAGTATTTT. This gives the protein CASSLAKGGGSTDTQYF.